This T cell receptor beta chain was obtained from a study of T cells in Graves' hyperthyroidism and ophthalmopathy. Broader study findings: Most thyroid clonotypes expanded above 0.001 appeared in blood too.

This clonotype appeared many times. Its target is not known. Amplified TCR beta CDR3 regions derived from RNA transcripts. A set of HTBI primers served as the primers for a first-round RT-PCR of the TCR CDR3. TCRdb re-derived calls from the multiplex PCR reads in MiXCR, one entry per CDR3 protein. In the table there are over 700,000 distinct CDR3 sequences, around 40% of which are singletons. Sequenced sample: blood. The TCR originated in a woman in her 40s with Graves' hyperthyroidism.

The CDR3 DNA reads as TGTGCCAGCAGCTCTGCGATTTTGTTTGATACGCAGTATTTT. It is translated as CASSSAILFDTQYF. V usage is TRBV9 and J usage is TRBJ2-3; D unclear. V was cut by 4 bases and J by 6 bases, with 15 bases left in between. Germline CDR1 is SGDLS and CDR2 is YYNGEE. This CDR3 region has 14 residues.